The 29 T cell receptor beta chains below come from one sample, sequenced in a study of identifying expanded T cells in peripheral blood. The method was immunoSEQ multiplex PCR; TCRdb's version includes in-frame clones alone and lacks a portion of them. The sample shows roughly 90,000 clones, roughly 85% of them seen only once. Sample: blood. The receptors shown here come from a person aged 18 to 69 in good health.

This chain connects TRBV12-5 to TRBJ1-3; D gene uncertain. Germline assignment: CDR1 LGHNT and CDR2 FRNRAP. V was cut by 5 bases and J by 0 bases, with 5 bases left in between. CDR3 length equals 13 residues. This chain's CDR3 is CASGDYSGNTIYF. For the CDR3, the DNA is TGTGCTAGTGGTGATTACTCTGGAAACACCATATATTTT.

This clone was seen once. The CDR3 coding sequence is TGTGCCAGCAGTGGTCGACAGGGGCAGACAACTAATGAAAAACTGTTTTTT. Its protein is CASSGRQGQTTNEKLFF. The chain joins TRBV6-1 to TRBJ1-4; 8 bases are a match to TRBD1. Losses at the gene ends were 4 bases for V and 0 bases for J; bases not matched to a gene: 7. Germline V gene data show CDR1 as MNHNS and CDR2 as SASEGT. The CDR3 totals 17 residues.

About this clone: The same CDR3 also results from other DNA sequences found in this sample. The chain combines TRBV2 with TRBJ1-2; no reliable D call. CDR3 length equals 12 residues. V was cut by 1 base and J by 8 bases, with 8 bases left in between. CDR1 SNHLY and CDR2 FYNNEI come from the germline V gene. The CDR3 DNA is TGTGCCAGCAGTGAAGAACGAGGGGGCTACACCTTC. Encoded protein: CASSEERGGYTF.

The J gene is TRBJ1-1, the V gene TRBV2; D is unresolved. CDR1 is SNHLY and CDR2 is FYNNEI in the germline V gene. The CDR3 consists of 17 residues. The V end lost 7 bases, the J end lost 1 base, and 22 bases lay between the germline ends. DNA for the CDR3: TGTGCCAGCATTGGACCTGATAATATAAGGTGGAACACTGAAGCTTTCTTT. Protein: CASIGPDNIRWNTEAFF.

CDR3 residues: CAWSGTGAQPQHF. Written as DNA, the CDR3 is TGTGCCTGGAGTGGGACGGGGGCCCAGCCCCAGCATTTT. J is TRBJ1-5 and V is TRBV30; perhaps TRBD1 as D (6 bases). V dropped 1 base and J dropped 7 bases, with 11 bases sitting between them. The CDR3 sequence is 13 residues long. Germline values: CDR1 GTSNPN, CDR2 SVGIG (reference sequence). Full variable domain (remainder filled in from reference TRBV30 and TRBJ1-5): SQTIHQWPATLVQPVGSPLSLECTVEGTSNPNLYWYRQAAGRGLQLLFYSVGIGQISSEVPQNLSASRPQDRQFILSSKKLLLSDSGFYLCAWSGTGAQPQHFGDGTRLSIL.

This clone was observed once. J is TRBJ2-5 and V is TRBV27; D gene uncertain. This CDR3 is 13 amino acids long. Germline CDR1 is MNHEY and CDR2 is SMNVEV (reference sequence). V was clipped by 3 bases and J by 5 bases, with 10 bases between them. Written as DNA, the CDR3 is TGTGCCAGCAGTTTCGGGTCAGGCGAGACCCAGTACTTC. Translating gives CASSFGSGETQYF.

The chain combines TRBV2 with TRBJ2-1; D remains ambiguous. Trimming left V 4 bases short and J 0 bases short, with 16 bases between. The germline CDR1 and CDR2 sequences are SNHLY and FYNNEI. The CDR3 is 17 residues long. The CDR3 reads CASSAYGSLSSYNEQFF. DNA for the CDR3: TGTGCCAGCAGTGCGTATGGCAGTCTGAGCTCCTACAATGAGCAGTTCTTC. The full variable domain, with the rest looked up from reference TRBV2 and TRBJ2-1, is EPEVTQTPSHQVTQMGQEVILRCVPISNHLYFYWYRQILGQKVEFLVSFYNNEISEKSEIFDDQFSVERPDGSNFTLKIRSTKLEDSAMYFCASSAYGSLSSYNEQFFGPGTRLTVL.

The CDR3 region has the DNA TGTGCCAGCATAGGGGTTCCCAGCACAGATACGCAGTATTTT. Translating gives CASIGVPSTDTQYF. The chain joins TRBV7-9 to TRBJ2-3; the D gene is possibly TRBD1 (5 bases). Trimming took 7 bases from V and 0 from J, leaving 11 bases between them. The length of the CDR3 is 14 residues. Germline CDR1 reads SEHNR; CDR2 reads FQNEAQ (reference sequence). Based on the CDR3 plus reference TRBV7-9 and TRBJ2-3, the full variable domain is DTGVSQNPRHKITKRGQNVTFRCDPISEHNRLYWYRQTLGQGPEFLTYFQNEAQLEKSRLLSDRFSAERPKGSFSTLEIQRTEQGDSAMYLCASIGVPSTDTQYFGPGTRLTVL.

J is TRBJ1-6 and V is TRBV11-2; D unclear. Deletions cut 0 bases from V and 11 bases from J, with 8 bases between. The germline CDR1 and CDR2 sequences are SGHAT and FQNNGV. This CDR3 comprises 13 residues. The CDR3 loop reads CASSLDQAAPLHF. CDR3 coding DNA: TGTGCCAGCAGCTTAGATCAGGCCGCACCCCTCCACTTT.

V and J are TRBV11-3 and TRBJ2-2; a weak D match, TRBD2 (6 bases). The V gene's germline CDR1 is SGHNT and CDR2 YENEEA. The CDR3 covers 15 residues. V was pared by 3 bases and J by 4 bases, with 12 bases between. The DNA of the CDR3 is TGTGCCAGCAGCTTTGGGGGGTCCATCACCGGGGAGCTGTTTTTT. As protein: CASSFGGSITGELFF.

The V gene is TRBV1, the J gene TRBJ2-3. TRBV1 is recorded as a pseudogene. This CDR3 has 15 amino acids. The CDR3 spells CTSDEIPGPTDTQYF. Written as DNA, the CDR3 is TGCACCAGCGACGAGATTCCGGGACCCACAGATACGCAGTATTTT.

The chain carries TRBV5-1 and TRBJ1-2; possible D gene TRBD1, 6 bases. Germline V gene lookup returns CDR1 SGHRS and CDR2 YFSETQ. The CDR3 covers 14 residues. V was pared by 3 bases and J by 0 bases, with 9 bases between. The CDR3 reads CASSSGQPNYGYTF. The CDR3 DNA reads as TGCGCCAGCAGCTCCGGACAGCCTAACTATGGCTACACCTTC.

This chain joins TRBV19 and TRBJ2-2; D call uncertain. The CDR3 consists of 16 residues. V was trimmed by 5 bases and J by 0 bases, leaving 13 bases between them. The germline V gene encodes CDR1 LNHDA and CDR2 SQIVND (reference sequence). This CDR3 is CASSHARIPNTGELFF. The CDR3 DNA is TGTGCCAGTAGTCACGCCCGCATTCCGAACACCGGGGAGCTGTTTTTT.

The chain has TRBV11-3 and TRBJ2-5; 9 bases are shared with TRBD2. The junction had 6 bases not matched to a gene; V was cut back by 1 base and J by 9 bases. Germline lookup yields CDR1 SGHNT and CDR2 YENEEA. The CDR3 sequence is 14 residues long. The CDR3 loop reads CASSLASSGASQYF. In DNA, the CDR3 is TGTGCCAGCAGCTTAGCGTCTAGCGGGGCGTCCCAGTACTTC. Variable domain in full (rest from reference TRBV11-3 and TRBJ2-5): EAGVVQSPRYKIIEKKQPVAFWCNPISGHNTLYWYLQNLGQGPELLIRYENEEAVDDSQLPKDRFSAERLKGVDSTLKIQPAELGDSAVYLCASSLASSGASQYFGPGTRLLVL.

This chain links TRBV19 with TRBJ2-7; 8 bases are shared with TRBD1. V trimming: 7 bases; J trimming: 7 bases; junction bases outside the gene matches: 9. This CDR3 has 13 amino acids. Germline values: CDR1 LNHDA, CDR2 SQIVND (reference sequence). The DNA for the CDR3 is TGTGCCAGTAATCATCAGGGGGCTAGAGAGCAGTACTTC. Amino acids: CASNHQGAREQYF.

A few counts support this clone. The J gene is TRBJ1-1, the V gene TRBV7-3; TRBD1 aligns across 7 bases. CDR1 and CDR2 (germline): SGHTA, FQGTGA. This CDR3 is 14 amino acids long. Germline trimming cut 6 bases from V and 5 bases from J; bases unmatched to any gene: 9. In DNA, the CDR3 is TGTGCCAGCAGTCCGAGAACAGGGGTTACTGAAGCTTTCTTT. This codes for CASSPRTGVTEAFF.

This clone has a single count. V gene TRBV5-1 combines with J gene TRBJ1-1, with D maybe TRBD1 (5 bases). V lost 3 bases and J lost 4, with 13 bases in between. There are 14 residues in the CDR3. Germline CDR1 and CDR2: SGHRS and YFSETQ. The CDR3 region has the DNA TGCGCCAGCAGCTCCGTAGCGGGGACCACTGAAGCTTTCTTT. As protein: CASSSVAGTTEAFF. Full variable domain (missing parts from reference TRBV5-1 and TRBJ1-1): KAGVTQTPRYLIKTRGQQVTLSCSPISGHRSVSWYQQTPGQGLQFLFEYFSETQRNKGNFPGRFSGRQFSNSRSEMNVSTLELGDSALYLCASSSVAGTTEAFFGQGTRLTVV.

There are a few counts of this clone. The chain uses TRBV11-2 and TRBJ2-2; D may be TRBD1 (5 bases). Trimming took off 1 base at V and 1 base at J, with 13 bases between the two ends. There are 17 residues in the CDR3. Germline V gene lookup returns CDR1 SGHAT and CDR2 FQNNGV. The CDR3 nucleotides are TGTGCCAGCAGCTTAGGCTTCAGGGTTCGGAACACCGGGGAGCTGTTTTTT. Translation gives CASSLGFRVRNTGELFF.

The chain has TRBV6-6 and TRBJ1-2; D may be TRBD1 (6 bases). Trimming pared 0 bases from V and 6 bases from J, leaving 11 bases between. CDR1 is MNHNY and CDR2 is SVGAGI in the germline V gene (reference sequence). The CDR3 spans 14 residues. CDR3 in amino acids: CASSYSKPGDGYTF. In DNA, the CDR3 is TGTGCCAGCAGTTACTCGAAACCAGGGGATGGCTACACCTTC.

The chain combines TRBV19 with TRBJ1-3; D unclear. The CDR3 sequence is 15 residues long. V lost 2 bases and J lost 3, with 11 bases in between. Germline V CDR1 and CDR2: LNHDA, SQIVND (reference sequence). CDR3 DNA sequence: TGTGCCAGTAGTATATTTGGCCTCTTTGGAAACACCATATATTTT. Translated: CASSIFGLFGNTIYF.

V and J are TRBV11-2 and TRBJ2-3, with 8 bases identical to TRBD2. The germline V gene has CDR1 SGHAT and CDR2 FQNNGV. Trimming cost V 1 base and J 0 bases; bases outside gene matches: 9. There are 18 residues in the CDR3. The CDR3 sequence: CASSLASTTGGSTDTQYF. The DNA of the CDR3 is TGTGCCAGCAGCTTAGCCAGTACGACGGGGGGGAGCACAGATACGCAGTATTTT.

The chain couples TRBV4-1 to TRBJ2-7; D gene unclear. CDR3 length: 15 residues. CDR1 is MGHRA and CDR2 is YSYEKL in the germline V gene. V dropped 0 bases and J dropped 5 bases, with 14 bases sitting between them. Written as DNA, the CDR3 is TGCGCCAGCAGCCAAGATCCCCTAATGAGGAACGAGCAGTACTTC. This gives the protein CASSQDPLMRNEQYF.

The V gene is TRBV6-5, the J gene TRBJ1-3; D ambiguous. V gave up 5 bases and J gave up 0 bases, with 11 bases separating them. Germline lookup yields CDR1 MNHEY and CDR2 SVGAGI. The CDR3 has 15 amino acids. CDR3 protein: CASSPGVHSGNTIYF. CDR3 nucleotides: TGTGCCAGCAGTCCCGGGGTTCACTCTGGAAACACCATATATTTT.

The chain has TRBV18 and TRBJ1-2; the match to TRBD1 covers 7 bases. Trimming took 1 base from V and 1 from J; bases not matched to a gene: 9. The length of the CDR3 is 17 residues. Germline lookup yields CDR1 KGHSH and CDR2 LQKENI. CDR3 amino acids: CASSPQRGGEGNYGYTF. In DNA, the CDR3 is TGTGCCAGCTCACCACAAAGAGGGGGCGAAGGTAACTATGGCTACACCTTC.

This clone was observed a handful of times. J is TRBJ2-1 and V is TRBV2, with 10 bases fitting TRBD2. CDR3 length: 14 amino acids. The trim removed 7 bases at V and 3 bases at J, leaving 3 bases unmatched. CDR1 is SNHLY, CDR2 FYNNEI, per germline. DNA for the CDR3: TGTGCCAGCAAGATAGCGGGGGGCTACAATGAGCAGTTCTTC. This translates into CASKIAGGYNEQFF.

The chain has TRBV5-1 and TRBJ2-3; D may be TRBD2 (6 bases). The CDR3 is 18 amino acids. V lost 1 base to trimming and J lost 0 bases, with 18 bases between them. Germline CDR1 SGHRS, CDR2 YFSETQ. CDR3 DNA: TGCGCCAGCAGCTTGCGACTAGGCACCGTCCGGAGCACAGATACGCAGTATTTT. Its protein is CASSLRLGTVRSTDTQYF.

This chain joins TRBV6-1 and TRBJ2-5, with D maybe TRBD2 (5 bases). This CDR3 comprises 14 residues. The germline gives CDR1 MNHNS, CDR2 SASEGT. V was clipped by 6 bases and J by 4 bases, with 15 bases between them. CDR3 loop: CASSGMGSGETQYF. CDR3 nucleotide sequence: TGTGCCAGCAGCGGGATGGGGTCAGGAGAGACCCAGTACTTC.

The chain has TRBV6-5 and TRBJ2-7; TRBD2 might be the D (7 bases). The CDR3 loop spans 15 amino acids. V gave up 1 base and J gave up 2 bases, with 12 bases separating them. Germline-derived CDR1 and CDR2 are MNHEY and SVGAGI. The CDR3 coding sequence is TGTGCCAGCAGTTACTGGGGGCGGGGGACCTACGAGCAGTACTTC. The encoded protein is CASSYWGRGTYEQYF.

V is TRBV7-7 and J is TRBJ1-6; tentatively, D is TRBD1 (5 bases). From germline, CDR1 is SSHAT and CDR2 FNYEAQ (reference sequence). There are 15 residues in the CDR3. Trimming removed 2 bases from V and 10 bases from J, with 15 bases in between. CDR3 in DNA: TGTGCCAGCAGCTTATCGAGGGGACCTGGGTCACCCCTCCACTTT. Translated: CASSLSRGPGSPLHF.